Included here is one T cell receptor beta chain sequence, with context. Its antigen is not identified. Other DNA sequences in this specimen translate into the identical CDR3. These data belong to a study of cytomegalovirus exposure and HLA in healthy donors. About the research overall: Most genotyped donors, about 81% of 300 to 400, had Caucasian-associated genetic ancestry. Study-wide results and limits: Later analysis demonstrated an association between a missense DCLRE1C variant and TCR beta V- and J-gene trimming. The authors later found TCR association rates varying by HLA locus, with DRB1 most and HLA-C fewest. It was reportedly the case that the classifier diagnosed cytomegalovirus status with high specificity and sensitivity.

J gave up 6 bases and V 1 base, and 5 bases lay outside the gene matches. CDR3 length: 14 residues. The germline gives CDR1 SGHRS, CDR2 YFSETQ. The PCR had 60 Vbeta and 13 Jbeta primers. The method was immunoSEQ multiplex PCR; TCRdb's version includes in-frame clones alone and lacks a portion of them. The top ten clones hold about 0.2% of a sample with more than 200,000 clones, around 80% of them seen once. The sequencing sample was made of PBMCs. This clonotype was sampled from a girl aged 2-10 years in good health and CMV-seronegative. V and J are TRBV5-1 and TRBJ1-2, with 8 nucleotides matching TRBD1. This chain's CDR3 is CASSLTTGVDGYTF. CDR3 in DNA: TGCGCCAGCAGCTTGACGACAGGGGTGGATGGCTACACCTTC.